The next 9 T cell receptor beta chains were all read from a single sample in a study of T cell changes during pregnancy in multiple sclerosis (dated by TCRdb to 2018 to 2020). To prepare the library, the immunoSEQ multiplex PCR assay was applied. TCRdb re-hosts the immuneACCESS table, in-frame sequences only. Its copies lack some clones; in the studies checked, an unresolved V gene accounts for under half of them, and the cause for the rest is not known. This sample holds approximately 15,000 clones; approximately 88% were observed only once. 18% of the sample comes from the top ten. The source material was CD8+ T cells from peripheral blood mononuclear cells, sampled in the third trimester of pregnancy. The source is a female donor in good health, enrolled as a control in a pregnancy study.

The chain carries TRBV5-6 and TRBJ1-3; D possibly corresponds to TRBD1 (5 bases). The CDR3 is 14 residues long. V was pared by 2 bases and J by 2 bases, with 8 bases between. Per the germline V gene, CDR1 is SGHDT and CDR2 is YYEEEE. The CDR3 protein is CASSFGGAGNTIYF. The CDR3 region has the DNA TGTGCCAGCAGCTTTGGGGGGGCTGGAAACACCATATATTTT.

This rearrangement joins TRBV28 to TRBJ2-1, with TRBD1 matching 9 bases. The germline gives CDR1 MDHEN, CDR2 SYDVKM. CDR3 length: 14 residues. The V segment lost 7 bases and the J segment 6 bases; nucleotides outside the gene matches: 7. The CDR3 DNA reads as TGTGCCAGCACGGGGGGACAGGGAGGCAATGAGCAGTTCTTC. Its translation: CASTGGQGGNEQFF.

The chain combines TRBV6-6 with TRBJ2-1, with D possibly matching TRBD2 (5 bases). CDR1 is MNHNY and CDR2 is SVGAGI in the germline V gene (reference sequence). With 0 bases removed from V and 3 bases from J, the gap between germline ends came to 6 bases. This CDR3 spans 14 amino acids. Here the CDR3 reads CASSYSTSYNEQFF. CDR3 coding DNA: TGTGCCAGCAGTTACTCTACTAGCTACAATGAGCAGTTCTTC.

The CDR3 sequence: CASSLLGQGAYNEQFF. In DNA, the CDR3 is TGTGCCAGCAGTTTACTCGGACAGGGGGCTTACAATGAGCAGTTCTTC. The chain employs TRBV27 and TRBJ2-1; TRBD1 aligns across 11 bases. Germline V CDR1 and CDR2: MNHEY, SMNVEV (reference sequence). CDR3 length: 16 residues. The ends lost 2 bases at V and 4 bases at J; junction bases unmatched: 4.

The DNA of the CDR3 is TGCGCCAGCAGCCAAGATGGGGGGTTCAACGAGCAGTACTTC. This encodes CASSQDGGFNEQYF. The V call is TRBV4-1, the J call TRBJ2-7; maybe TRBD2 (6 bases). The germline CDR1 and CDR2 sequences are MGHRA and YSYEKL. The CDR3 length is 14 residues. Trimming shortened V by 0 bases and J by 5 bases, and 11 bases separated the two germline ends.

The CDR3 region is CASSAYRGSTEAFF. The CDR3 bases are TGTGCCAGTAGTGCCTACAGGGGAAGCACTGAAGCTTTCTTT. The chain combines TRBV19 with TRBJ1-1; 7 bases line up with TRBD1. The CDR3 covers 14 residues. CDR1 is LNHDA, CDR2 SQIVND, per germline (reference sequence). The V gene end was trimmed by 5 bases and the J gene end by 4 bases; junction bases not matched to a gene: 7. The variable domain in full, with the rest retrieved from reference TRBV19 and TRBJ1-1, is DGGITQSPKYLFRKEGQNVTLSCEQNLNHDAMYWYRQDPGQGLRLIYYSQIVNDFQKGDIAEGYSVSREKKESFPLTVTSAQKNPTAFYLCASSAYRGSTEAFFGQGTRLTVV.

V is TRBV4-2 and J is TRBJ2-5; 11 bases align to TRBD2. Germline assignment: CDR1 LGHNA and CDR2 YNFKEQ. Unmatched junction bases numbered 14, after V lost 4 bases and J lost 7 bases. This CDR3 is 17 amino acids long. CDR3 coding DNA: TGTGCCAGCAGCCCCGTTACTAGCGGGGGAGACCCCCGGACCCAGTACTTC. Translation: CASSPVTSGGDPRTQYF.

The CDR3 spells CASSVGFGGSYEQYF. CDR3 sequence (DNA): TGTGCCAGCAGCGTAGGTTTTGGGGGGTCCTACGAGCAGTACTTC. The chain uses TRBV9 and TRBJ2-7, with TRBD2 as a possible D gene (6 bases). The CDR3 spans 15 residues. Trimming removed 0 bases at V and 1 base at J, with 11 bases between. CDR1 is SGDLS and CDR2 is YYNGEE in the germline V gene.

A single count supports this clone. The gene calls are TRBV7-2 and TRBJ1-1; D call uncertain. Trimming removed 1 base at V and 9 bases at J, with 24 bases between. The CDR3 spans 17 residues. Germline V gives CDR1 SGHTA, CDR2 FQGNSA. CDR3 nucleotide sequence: TGTGCCAGCAGCTTAGTCGCGGCCTGGGAGGGCAAATCGAAAGCTTTCTTT. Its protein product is CASSLVAAWEGKSKAFF.